Here is one TCR beta chain with its context. The authors' processing: The authors estimated nucleated cell counts from reference gene primer amplification. Profiled with immunoSEQ multiplex PCR; TCRdb holds only in-frame clones, not every one. For V, J and clone size, that table is used; D and trimming come from the DNA. In the table there are 150,000 to 250,000 clones, 75% to 85% of which are singletons. The germline gives CDR1 MNHEY, CDR2 SVGAGI. The V end was cut by 9 bases, the J end by 8 bases, with 17 bases between. This CDR3 is built from 12 residues. Assignments of participants to cohorts depended upon their own reported clinical history. The data are from a study of blood T cell repertoires in COVID-19.

Specimen: PBMCs or T cells enriched from blood (not recorded which). The origin of this receptor is a man between 35 and 55 years old who had recovered from COVID-19. The V gene is TRBV6-5, the J gene TRBJ2-7, with D possibly matching TRBD2 (5 bases). The CDR3 spells CASQLGREKQYF. The CDR3 nucleotides are TGTGCCAGTCAGCTGGGTAGGGAGAAGCAGTACTTC.